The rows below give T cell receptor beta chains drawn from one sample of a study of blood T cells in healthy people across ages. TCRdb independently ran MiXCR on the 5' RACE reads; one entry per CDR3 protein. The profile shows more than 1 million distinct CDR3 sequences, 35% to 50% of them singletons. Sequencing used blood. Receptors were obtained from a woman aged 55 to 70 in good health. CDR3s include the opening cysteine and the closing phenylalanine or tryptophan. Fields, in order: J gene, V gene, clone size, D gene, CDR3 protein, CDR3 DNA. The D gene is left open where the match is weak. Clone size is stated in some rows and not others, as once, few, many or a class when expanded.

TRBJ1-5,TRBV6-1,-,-,CASSPATGNQPQHF,TGTGCCAGCAGTCCAGCCACCGGCAATCAGCCCCAGCATTTT
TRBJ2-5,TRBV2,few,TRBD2,CASIGEQGSGRYPRYF,TGTGCCAGCATCGGCGAACAGGGCAGCGGGAGATACCCCCGGTACTTC
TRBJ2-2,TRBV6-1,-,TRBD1,CASQTKPTGWGTTGELFF,TGTGCCAGCCAAACTAAACCGACAGGGTGGGGGACCACCGGGGAGCTGTTTTTT
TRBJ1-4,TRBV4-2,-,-,CASSPTSPNENEKLFF,TGTGCCAGCAGCCCTACCTCCCCTAACGAAAATGAAAAACTGTTTTTT
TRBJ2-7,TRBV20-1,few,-,CSARGGRGYEQYF,TGCAGTGCTAGAGGGGGCAGGGGCTACGAGCAGTACTTC
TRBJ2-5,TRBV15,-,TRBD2,CATSRDADAGTSGRAEKGTQYF,TGTGCCACCAGCAGAGATGCAGATGCCGGGACTAGCGGGAGGGCGGAAAAGGGGACCCAGTACTTC
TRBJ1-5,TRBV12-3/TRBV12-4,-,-,CASSLAGSLNQPQHF,TGTGCCAGCAGTTTAGCAGGATCCCTCAATCAGCCCCAGCATTTT
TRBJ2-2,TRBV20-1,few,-,CSARRSSVTGELFF,TGCAGTGCTAGGCGTTCGTCGGTCACCGGGGAGCTGTTTTTT
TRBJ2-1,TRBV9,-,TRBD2,CASSHGLATKNEQFF,TGTGCCAGCAGCCATGGACTAGCGACGAAGAATGAGCAGTTCTTC
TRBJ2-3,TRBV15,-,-,CATSTRTQGTDTQYF,TGTGCCACCAGCACTCGGACGCAGGGCACAGATACGCAGTATTTT
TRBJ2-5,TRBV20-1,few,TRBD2,CSAILAGGQETQYF,TGCAGTGCCATCCTAGCGGGGGGGCAAGAGACCCAGTACTTC
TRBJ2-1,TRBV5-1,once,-,CASSNGDPQSEQFF,TGCGCCAGCAGCAACGGGGACCCACAGAGTGAGCAGTTCTTC
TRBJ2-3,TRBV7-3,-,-,CASSWTYTDTQYF,TGTGCCAGCAGCTGGACTTACACAGATACGCAGTATTTT
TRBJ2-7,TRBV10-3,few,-,CAISGLVLYEQYF,TGTGCCATCAGTGGATTGGTACTTTACGAGCAGTACTTC
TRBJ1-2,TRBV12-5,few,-,CASGIIQGHGYTF,TGTGCTAGTGGTATAATTCAGGGACATGGCTACACCTTC
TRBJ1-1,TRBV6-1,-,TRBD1,CASSRGEGANTGAFF,TGTGCCAGCAGCCGGGGGGAGGGGGCGAACACTGGAGCTTTCTTT
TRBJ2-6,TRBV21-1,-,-,CASSNKRGGRRARTGANVLTF,TGTGCCAGCAGCAATAAACGGGGGGGGCGACGTGCTCGAACTGGGGCCAACGTCCTGACTTTC
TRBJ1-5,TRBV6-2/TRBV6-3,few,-,CASSYSLGLQPQHF,TGTGCCAGCAGTTACTCGTTAGGGCTCCAACCCCAGCATTTT
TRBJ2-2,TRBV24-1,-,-,CATSDFRGPTGELFF,TGTGCCACCAGTGATTTTAGGGGACCCACCGGGGAGCTGTTTTTT
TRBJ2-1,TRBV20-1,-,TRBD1,CSASLRRGQGYNEQFF,TGCAGTGCTAGCCTGCGTAGGGGACAGGGATACAATGAGCAGTTCTTC
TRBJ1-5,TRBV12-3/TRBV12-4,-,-,CASSLSGGRGNQPQHF,TGTGCCAGCAGTTTATCGGGGGGAAGGGGCAATCAGCCCCAGCATTTT
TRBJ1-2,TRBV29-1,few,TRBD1,CSGGDRAYGYTF,TGCAGCGGGGGGGACAGGGCCTATGGCTACACCTTC
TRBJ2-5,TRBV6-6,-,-,CASKHSGTPWEQYF,TGTGCCAGCAAACATTCCGGGACTCCTTGGGAGCAGTACTTC
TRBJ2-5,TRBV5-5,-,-,CAGSLITDGTQYF,TGTGCCGGCAGCTTGATCACAGATGGGACCCAGTACTTC
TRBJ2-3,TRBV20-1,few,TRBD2,CSALRGGYTDTQYF,TGCAGTGCCCTCCGGGGAGGGTACACAGATACGCAGTATTTT
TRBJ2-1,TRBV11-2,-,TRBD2,CASSLGLAGGPRSSYNEQFF,TGTGCCAGCAGCTTAGGCCTAGCGGGAGGGCCTCGCAGCTCCTACAATGAGCAGTTCTTC
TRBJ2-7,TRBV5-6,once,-,CASTERGYPYEQYF,TGTGCCAGCACCGAAAGAGGGTACCCTTACGAGCAGTACTTC
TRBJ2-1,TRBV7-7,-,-,CASSLGAGRSYNEQFF,TGTGCCAGCAGCTTAGGAGCGGGTCGCTCCTACAATGAGCAGTTCTTC